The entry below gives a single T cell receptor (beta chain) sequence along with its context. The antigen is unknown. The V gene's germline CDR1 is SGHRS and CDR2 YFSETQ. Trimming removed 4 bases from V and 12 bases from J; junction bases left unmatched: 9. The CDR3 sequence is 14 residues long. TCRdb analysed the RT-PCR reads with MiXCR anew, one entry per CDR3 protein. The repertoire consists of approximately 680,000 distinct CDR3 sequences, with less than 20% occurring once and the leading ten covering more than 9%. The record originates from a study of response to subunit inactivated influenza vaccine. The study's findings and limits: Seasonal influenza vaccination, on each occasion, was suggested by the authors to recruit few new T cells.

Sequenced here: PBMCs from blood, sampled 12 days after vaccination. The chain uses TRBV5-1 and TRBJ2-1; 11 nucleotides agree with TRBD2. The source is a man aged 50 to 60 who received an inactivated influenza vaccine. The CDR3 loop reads CASSAASGRSRQFF. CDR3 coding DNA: TGCGCCAGCAGCGCGGCTAGCGGGAGGTCAAGGCAGTTCTTC.